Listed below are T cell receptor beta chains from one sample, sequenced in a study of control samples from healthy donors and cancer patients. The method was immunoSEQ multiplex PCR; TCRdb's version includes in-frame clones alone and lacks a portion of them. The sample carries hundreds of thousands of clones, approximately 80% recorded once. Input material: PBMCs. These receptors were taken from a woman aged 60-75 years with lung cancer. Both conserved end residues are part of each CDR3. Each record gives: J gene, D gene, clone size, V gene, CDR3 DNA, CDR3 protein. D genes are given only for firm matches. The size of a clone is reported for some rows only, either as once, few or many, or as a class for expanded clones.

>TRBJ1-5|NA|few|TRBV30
TGTGCCTGGAGTGAACGGAATCAGCCCCAGCATTTT
CAWSERNQPQHF
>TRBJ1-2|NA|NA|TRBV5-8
TGTGCCAGCAGCTTAGGGCAGATGTATGGCTACACCTTC
CASSLGQMYGYTF
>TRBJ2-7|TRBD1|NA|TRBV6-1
TGTGCCAGCAGTGAATATGAGAGACAGGGTGTTGACGAGCAGTACTTC
CASSEYERQGVDEQYF
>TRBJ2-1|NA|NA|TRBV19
TGTGCCAGTAGTATATCATCGTGGGCCTACAATGAGCAGTTCTTC
CASSISSWAYNEQFF
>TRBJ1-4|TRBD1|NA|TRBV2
TGTGCCAGCAGTATACAGGGGCAAAATGAAAAACTGTTTTTT
CASSIQGQNEKLFF
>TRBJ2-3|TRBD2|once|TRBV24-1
TGTGCCACCAGTGTAGCGGGGACCACAGATACGCAGTATTTT
CATSVAGTTDTQYF
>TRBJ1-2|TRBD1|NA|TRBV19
TGTGCCAGTAGTACCCGACAGGGTTTGAACTATGGCTACACCTTC
CASSTRQGLNYGYTF
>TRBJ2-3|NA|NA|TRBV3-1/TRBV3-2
TGTGCCAGCAGCCACGTAAATTTGGCTCTCCTAACCCCGCAGTATTTT
CASSHVNLALLTPQYF
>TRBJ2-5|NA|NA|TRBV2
TGTGCCAGCACTGGTCAAGAGACCCAGTACTTC
CASTGQETQYF
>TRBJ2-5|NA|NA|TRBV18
TGTGCCAGCTCACCGTATCAGCAAGAGACCCAGTACTTC
CASSPYQQETQYF
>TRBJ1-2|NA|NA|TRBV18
TGTGCCAGCTCACCACTAGAAGACTATGGCTACACCTTC
CASSPLEDYGYTF
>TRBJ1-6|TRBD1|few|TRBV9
TGTGCCAGCAGCGGGGACATAACAGGGGTCAATTCACCCCTCCACTTT
CASSGDITGVNSPLHF
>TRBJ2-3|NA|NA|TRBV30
TGTGCCTGGGGGGGTGGTACAGATACGCAGTATTTT
CAWGGGTDTQYF
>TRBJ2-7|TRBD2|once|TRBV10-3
TGTGCCATCAGTGAGTCTATAGCGGGAGTCTCCGAGCAGTACTTC
CAISESIAGVSEQYF
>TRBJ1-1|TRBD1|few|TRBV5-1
TGCGCCAGCAGCCTACAGGGGGCTGCTGAAGCTTTCTTT
CASSLQGAAEAFF
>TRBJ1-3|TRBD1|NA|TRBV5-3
TGTGCCAGAAGCGCCAACAGGGGCTCTGGAAACACCATATATTTT
CARSANRGSGNTIYF
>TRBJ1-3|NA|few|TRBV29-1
TGCAGCGCCTCCGACGGGTGGGGAAACACCATATATTTT
CSASDGWGNTIYF
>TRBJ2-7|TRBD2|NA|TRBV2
TGTGCCAGCAGTCGGGTGGGGCGGGAGAATAGGGAGCAGTACTTC
CASSRVGRENREQYF
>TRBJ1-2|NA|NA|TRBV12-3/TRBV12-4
TGTGCCAGCAGGAAAAGTGACGGCTATGGCTACACCTTC
CASRKSDGYGYTF
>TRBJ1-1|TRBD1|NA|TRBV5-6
TGTGCCAGCAGCTTGGTCGGCAGGGGGCACCAGAACACTGAAGCTTTCTTT
CASSLVGRGHQNTEAFF
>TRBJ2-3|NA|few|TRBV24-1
TGTGCCACCAGTGGCGGGACAGGCACAGATACGCAGTATTTT
CATSGGTGTDTQYF
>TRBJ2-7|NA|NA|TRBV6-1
TGTGCCAGCAGTGAAGGGCATGGGGGTGGGCAGTACTTC
CASSEGHGGGQYF
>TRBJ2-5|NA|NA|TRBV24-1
TGTGCCACCGGGCAAGAGACCCAGTACTTC
CATGQETQYF
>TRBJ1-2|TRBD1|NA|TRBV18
TGTGCCAGCTCACAACAGGGGGCCGGGGACTATGGCTACACCTTC
CASSQQGAGDYGYTF
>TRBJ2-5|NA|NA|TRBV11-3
TGTGCCAGCAGCTTAAGAGGCCTGGAAGAGACCCAGTACTTC
CASSLRGLEETQYF
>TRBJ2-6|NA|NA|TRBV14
TGTGCCAGCAGCCACCTTGGACAGCTCAAGGCCAACGTCCTGACTTTC
CASSHLGQLKANVLTF
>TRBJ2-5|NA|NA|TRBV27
TGTGCCAGCAGTTCCCTGGGGCGAAAAGAGACCCAGTACTTC
CASSSLGRKETQYF